Below, 28 T cell receptor beta chains from the same sample are listed, as sequenced in a study of CD8 T cells in Susac syndrome. RNA amounts of roughly 0.45 to 1 ug underwent reverse transcription with random hexamers. TCRdb called the immunoSEQ multiplex PCR reads again in MiXCR, with one record for every CDR3 protein. The sample holds 250,000 to 300,000 distinct CDR3 sequences, roughly 90% seen once. Material: CD8+ T cells from PBMCs. These receptors originate from a human donor with multiple sclerosis.

The chain employs TRBV12-3 or TRBV12-4 and TRBJ2-3; D not certain. This CDR3 region has 14 residues. The V end lost 6 bases, the J end lost 6 bases, and 16 bases lay between the germline ends. CDR3 DNA: TGTGCCAGCAGCCCACAGTCCCAAAGGGATACGCAGTATTTT. Translating it yields CASSPQSQRDTQYF.

J is TRBJ2-3 and V is TRBV19; TRBD2 matches 7 bases. This CDR3 contains 14 residues. Germline V gene data show CDR1 as LNHDA and CDR2 as SQIVND (reference sequence). Losses at the gene ends were 5 bases for V and 2 bases for J; bases not matched to a gene: 4. Here the CDR3 DNA reads TGTGCCAGTAGTTCGGGACTATTCACAGATACGCAGTATTTT. It codes for CASSSGLFTDTQYF. Full variable domain (outside the CDR3, taken from reference TRBV19 and TRBJ2-3): DGGITQSPKYLFRKEGQNVTLSCEQNLNHDAMYWYRQDPGQGLRLIYYSQIVNDFQKGDIAEGYSVSREKKESFPLTVTSAQKNPTAFYLCASSSGLFTDTQYFGPGTRLTVL.

V is TRBV19 and J is TRBJ1-1, with D hard to call. Trimming pared 7 bases from V and 1 base from J, leaving 10 bases between. Looked up from germline, CDR1 is LNHDA and CDR2 is SQIVND (reference sequence). This CDR3 region has 13 residues. This CDR3 reads CASTVVPNTEAFF. In nucleotides, the CDR3 is TGTGCCAGTACGGTCGTACCGAACACTGAAGCTTTCTTT.

The rearrangement uses TRBV27 and TRBJ2-7, with D perhaps given as TRBD1 or TRBD2 (5 bases each). V was clipped by 6 bases and J by 5 bases, with 11 bases between them. There are 12 residues in the CDR3. Germline V gene sequence: CDR1 MNHEY, CDR2 SMNVEV (reference sequence). CDR3: CASRGVGDEQYF. The CDR3 nucleotides read TGTGCCAGCAGAGGGGTGGGGGACGAGCAGTACTTC.

CDR3 loop: CATSRDLFSNQPQHF. The CDR3 region has the DNA TGTGCCACCAGCAGAGATCTCTTTAGCAATCAGCCCCAGCATTTT. J is TRBJ1-5 and V is TRBV15; D remains unclear. This CDR3 contains 15 residues. The V end lost 0 bases, the J end lost 0 bases, and 6 bases lay between the germline ends. Germline CDR1 and CDR2: LNHNV and YYDKDF (reference sequence).

This clonotype was seen a few times. The chain employs TRBV28 and TRBJ1-5; the D gene is possibly TRBD1 (5 bases). Trimming shortened V by 3 bases and J by 7 bases, and 13 bases separated the two germline ends. CDR1 is MDHEN and CDR2 is SYDVKM in the germline V gene. The CDR3 is made up of 14 amino acids. The chain's CDR3 is CASSLRQGGQPQHF. CDR3 nucleotide sequence: TGTGCCAGCAGTTTGAGGCAGGGAGGCCAGCCCCAGCATTTT.

The chain employs TRBV7-9 and TRBJ2-7; D remains unclear. The CDR3 spans 12 residues. Trimming removed 2 bases from V and 5 bases from J, with 7 bases in between. The germline V gene has CDR1 SEHNR and CDR2 FQNEAQ (reference sequence). The CDR3 loop reads CASSLSSDEQYF. CDR3 in DNA: TGTGCCAGCAGCTTAAGTTCGGACGAGCAGTACTTC.

The chain has TRBV6-2 or TRBV6-3 and TRBJ2-1; TRBD1 matches at 10 bases. From germline, CDR1 is MNHEY and CDR2 SVGEGT. With V trimmed by 4 bases and J by 4 bases, 4 bases remained unmatched. This CDR3 region has 15 residues. The chain's CDR3 is CASSSGQGEYNEQFF. The CDR3 nucleotides are TGTGCCAGCAGTTCAGGACAGGGGGAATACAATGAGCAGTTCTTC.

A note on this clonotype: Compared with germline, one end of the junction differs, possibly owing to a read error. CDR3 sequence reads: CASSSLANLNTDTQDF. The CDR3 DNA is TGTGCCAGCAGTTCTTTAGCGAATCTTAACACAGATACGCAGGATTTT. The chain links TRBV27 to TRBJ2-3; weak D call: TRBD2 (5 bases). The CDR3 runs 16 residues. From germline, CDR1 is MNHEY and CDR2 SMNVEV (reference sequence).

The rearrangement joins TRBV11-2 to TRBJ2-7; tentative D call: TRBD2 (6 bases). V was shortened by 0 bases and J by 1 base, with 7 bases between the two germline ends. This CDR3 has 14 amino acids. Germline V gives CDR1 SGHAT, CDR2 FQNNGV. CDR3: CASSLEAGSYEQYF. CDR3 DNA sequence: TGTGCCAGCAGCTTAGAGGCGGGGTCCTACGAGCAGTACTTC.

The chain uses TRBV25-1 and TRBJ2-1; unclear D gene. The germline V gene encodes CDR1 MGHDK and CDR2 SYGVNS. V was pared by 0 bases and J by 8 bases, with 5 bases between. The CDR3 extends over 12 amino acids. The CDR3 loop reads CASSEYTDEQFF. DNA of the CDR3: TGTGCCAGCAGTGAATATACGGATGAGCAGTTCTTC. The full variable domain, in which reference TRBV25-1 and TRBJ2-1 provide the parts outside the CDR3, is EADIYQTPRYLVIGTGKKITLECSQTMGHDKMYWYQQDPGMELHLIHYSYGVNSTEKGDLSSESTVSRIRTEHFPLTLESARPSHTSQYLCASSEYTDEQFFGPGTRLTVL.

V usage is TRBV4-3 and J usage is TRBJ2-1; 8 bases are a match to TRBD2. The CDR3 contains 16 residues. The V gene's germline CDR1 is LGHNA and CDR2 YSLEER. The ends lost 0 bases at V and 4 bases at J; junction bases unmatched: 5. DNA of the CDR3: TGCGCCAGCAGCCAAGATTCGACTAGCGCTTACAATGAGCAGTTCTTC. It translates to CASSQDSTSAYNEQFF.

CDR3 coding DNA: TGTGCCAGCAGTTTCGGTAGCGGGAGGGCCCAGTACAATGAGCAGTTCTTC. Encoded protein: CASSFGSGRAQYNEQFF. This rearrangement joins TRBV6-2 or TRBV6-3 to TRBJ2-1; TRBD2 agrees at 11 bases. CDR3 size: 17 residues. With V trimmed by 4 bases and J by 4 bases, 9 bases remained unmatched. Germline V lookup: CDR1 MNHEY, CDR2 SVGEGT.

V is TRBV5-4 and J is TRBJ2-7; D remains ambiguous. CDR1 is SGHNT, CDR2 YYREEE, per germline (reference sequence). V lost 1 base, J lost 4 bases, and 9 bases lay in between. The CDR3 consists of 13 residues. As DNA, the CDR3 is TGTGCCAGCAGCTTGTACCAGGATTACGAGCAGTACTTC. Amino acids: CASSLYQDYEQYF.

The chain has TRBV6-1 and TRBJ1-4; D gene ambiguous. V lost 1 base and J 7 bases, leaving 13 bases between the germline ends. The CDR3 consists of 15 residues. Germline V lookup: CDR1 MNHNS, CDR2 SASEGT. CDR3 coding DNA: TGTGCCAGCAGTGAAGGGCATCCGATCGGTGAAAAACTGTTTTTT. This gives the protein CASSEGHPIGEKLFF.

The chain uses TRBV20-1 and TRBJ2-5; a possible D gene is TRBD2 (5 bases). Trimming pared 6 bases from V and 5 bases from J, leaving 19 bases between. The CDR3 runs to 14 residues. The V gene's germline CDR1 is DFQATT and CDR2 SNEGSKA (reference sequence). The CDR3, as DNA: TGCAGTGCCAGCCAAAGCGGCCCCGGGGAGACCCAGTACTTC. Its protein product is CSASQSGPGETQYF.

This chain connects TRBV7-3 to TRBJ1-6, with D tentatively TRBD1 (5 bases). Trimming took 2 bases from V and 10 from J, leaving 12 bases between them. Germline V gene data show CDR1 as SGHTA and CDR2 as FQGTGA. The CDR3 consists of 14 residues. Here the CDR3 reads CASSLHLGDSPLHF. Here the CDR3 DNA reads TGTGCCAGCAGCTTACATTTAGGGGACTCACCCCTCCACTTT.

V usage is TRBV19 and J usage is TRBJ2-7; 14 bases agree with TRBD2. The CDR3 extends over 13 amino acids. From germline, CDR1 is LNHDA and CDR2 SQIVND (reference sequence). V lost 10 bases and J lost 7; bases outside the gene matches: 6. This chain's CDR3 is CATSGLAGDEQYF. The DNA for the CDR3 is TGTGCCACTTCGGGACTAGCGGGAGATGAGCAGTACTTC.

V gene TRBV6-4 combines with J gene TRBJ2-1; 7 bases agree with TRBD1. The germline gives CDR1 MRHNA, CDR2 SNTAGT. J was trimmed by 8 bases and V by 5 bases; bases with no gene match: 12. This CDR3 region has 15 residues. This chain's CDR3 is CASSTSLTGADEQFF. CDR3 DNA sequence: TGTGCCAGCAGTACTTCCTTAACAGGGGCGGATGAGCAGTTCTTC.

The J gene is TRBJ1-3, the V gene TRBV5-6; 7 nucleotides agree with TRBD1. The CDR3 sequence is 15 residues long. V lost 10 bases and J lost 3; bases outside the gene matches: 13. Per germline, CDR1 SGHDT and CDR2 YYEEEE. This CDR3 reads CASREGGLFGNTIYF. Written as DNA, the CDR3 is TGTGCCTCTCGGGAAGGGGGCTTGTTTGGAAACACCATATATTTT.

The V call is TRBV3-1, the J call TRBJ2-5, with 12 positions matching TRBD2. Germline loops: CDR1 LGHDT, CDR2 YNNKEL (reference sequence). This CDR3 has 15 residues. J was trimmed by 5 bases and V by 4 bases; bases with no gene match: 5. DNA for the CDR3: TGTGCCAGCAGCCGACTAGCGGGGGAGCGGGAGACCCAGTACTTC. Protein sequence: CASSRLAGERETQYF.

The gene calls are TRBV28 and TRBJ2-4; D call uncertain. The CDR3 contains 16 residues. With 3 bases removed from V and 0 bases from J, the gap between germline ends came to 12 bases. Germline V CDR1 and CDR2: MDHEN, SYDVKM. CDR3 sequence (DNA): TGTGCCAGCAGTTTTTCCCTAGAACTAGCCAAAAACATTCAGTACTTC. Translating it yields CASSFSLELAKNIQYF.

This clonotype was observed a single time. This sequence joins TRBV6-6 and TRBJ2-2; D gene ambiguous. The germline V gene has CDR1 MNHNY and CDR2 SVGAGI (reference sequence). The V gene lost 2 bases and the J gene lost 4 bases, with 5 bases spanning the gap. The CDR3 is 13 amino acids. The CDR3 sequence is CASSYPGTGELFF. The CDR3 bases are TGTGCCAGCAGTTACCCGGGCACCGGGGAGCTGTTTTTT.

Only one count was recorded for this clonotype. The V and J genes are TRBV20-1 and TRBJ2-1, with unresolved D. The length of the CDR3 is 15 residues. Germline V gene sequence: CDR1 DFQATT, CDR2 SNEGSKA (reference sequence). V was trimmed by 1 base and J by 2 bases, leaving 12 bases between them. The CDR3 here is CSARAKGFTYNEQFF. In nucleotides, the CDR3 is TGCAGTGCTAGAGCAAAGGGATTCACCTACAATGAGCAGTTCTTC.

V gene TRBV27 combines with J gene TRBJ2-1; 9 positions agree with TRBD1. There are 14 residues in the CDR3. The junction had 5 bases not matched to a gene; V was cut back by 2 bases and J by 9 bases. CDR1 is MNHEY, CDR2 SMNVEV, per germline (reference sequence). The CDR3 protein is CASSLGTGYGEQFF. Here the CDR3 DNA reads TGTGCCAGCAGTTTAGGGACAGGGTACGGTGAGCAGTTCTTC.

This clonotype has only one observation. The rearrangement joins TRBV14 to TRBJ2-1; tentatively, D is TRBD1 or TRBD2 (5 bases each). Trimming removed 5 bases from V and 0 bases from J, with 11 bases in between. The CDR3 has 15 amino acids. CDR1 is SGHDN and CDR2 is FVKESK in the germline V gene. CDR3 DNA: TGTGCCAGCAGCTCCGGGACGATCTCCTACAATGAGCAGTTCTTC. This translates into CASSSGTISYNEQFF. Variable domain in full (rest from reference TRBV14 and TRBJ2-1): EAGVTQFPSHSVIEKGQTVTLRCDPISGHDNLYWYRRVMGKEIKFLLHFVKESKQDESGMPNNRFLAERTGGTYSTLKVQPAELEDSGVYFCASSSGTISYNEQFFGPGTRLTVL.

The chain recombines TRBV15 with TRBJ2-1; D gene ambiguous. The CDR3 length is 12 residues. Trimming removed 6 bases at V and 6 bases at J, with 9 bases between. Germline V gene lookup returns CDR1 LNHNV and CDR2 YYDKDF (reference sequence). CDR3 sequence reads: CATSSMGNEQFF. The CDR3 coding sequence is TGTGCCACCAGTTCGATGGGCAATGAGCAGTTCTTC. Full variable domain (rest looked up from reference TRBV15 and TRBJ2-1): DAMVIQNPRYQVTQFGKPVTLSCSQTLNHNVMYWYQQKSSQAPKLLFHYYDKDFNNEADTPDNFQSRRPNTSFCFLDIRSPGLGDTAMYLCATSSMGNEQFFGPGTRLTVL.

This chain links TRBV25-1 with TRBJ2-7; 7 bases line up with TRBD1. The ends lost 2 bases at V and 5 bases at J; junction bases unmatched: 9. The CDR3 sequence is 15 residues long. Germline assignment: CDR1 MGHDK and CDR2 SYGVNS. CDR3 in DNA: TGTGCCAGCAGTGAACTAGGGGGCCGGTCAAACGAGCAGTACTTC. Protein: CASSELGGRSNEQYF.